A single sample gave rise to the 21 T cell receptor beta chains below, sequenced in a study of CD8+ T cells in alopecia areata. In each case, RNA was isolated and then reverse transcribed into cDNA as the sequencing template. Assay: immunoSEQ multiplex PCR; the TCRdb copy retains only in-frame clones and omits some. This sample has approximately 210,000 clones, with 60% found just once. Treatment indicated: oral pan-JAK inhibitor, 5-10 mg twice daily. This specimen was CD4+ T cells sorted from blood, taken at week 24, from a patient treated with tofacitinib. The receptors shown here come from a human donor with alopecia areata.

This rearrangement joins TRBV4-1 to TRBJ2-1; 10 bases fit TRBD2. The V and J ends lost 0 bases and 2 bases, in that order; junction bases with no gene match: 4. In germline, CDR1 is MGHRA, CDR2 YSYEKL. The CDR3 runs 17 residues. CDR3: CASSQDQAGGPYNEQFF. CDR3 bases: TGCGCCAGCAGCCAAGATCAAGCGGGGGGGCCCTACAATGAGCAGTTCTTC.

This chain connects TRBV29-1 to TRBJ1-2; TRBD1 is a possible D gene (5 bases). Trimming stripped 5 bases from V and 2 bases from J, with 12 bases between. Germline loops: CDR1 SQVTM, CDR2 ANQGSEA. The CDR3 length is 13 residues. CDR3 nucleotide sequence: TGCAGCGTTACGGGGGTCGTGAACTATGGCTACACCTTC. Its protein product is CSVTGVVNYGYTF.

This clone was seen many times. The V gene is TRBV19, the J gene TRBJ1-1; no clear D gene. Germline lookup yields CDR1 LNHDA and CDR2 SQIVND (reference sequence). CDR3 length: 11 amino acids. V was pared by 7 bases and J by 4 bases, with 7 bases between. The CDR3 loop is CASTAFTEAFF. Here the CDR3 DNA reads TGTGCCAGTACGGCTTTCACTGAAGCTTTCTTT.

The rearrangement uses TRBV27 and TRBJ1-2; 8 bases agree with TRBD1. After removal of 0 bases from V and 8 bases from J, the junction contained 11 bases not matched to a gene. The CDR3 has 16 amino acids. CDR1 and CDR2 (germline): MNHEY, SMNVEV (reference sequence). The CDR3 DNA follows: TGTGCCAGCAGTTTATCTAGTCCGGGACAGGATAGGGGCTACACCTTC. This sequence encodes CASSLSSPGQDRGYTF.

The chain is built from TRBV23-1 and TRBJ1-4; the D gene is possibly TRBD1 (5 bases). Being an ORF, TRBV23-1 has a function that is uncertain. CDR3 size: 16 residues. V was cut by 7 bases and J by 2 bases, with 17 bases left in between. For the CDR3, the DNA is TGCGCCAGCAAACAAGGGGTTGCCGGCACTAATGAAAAACTGTTTTTT. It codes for CASKQGVAGTNEKLFF.

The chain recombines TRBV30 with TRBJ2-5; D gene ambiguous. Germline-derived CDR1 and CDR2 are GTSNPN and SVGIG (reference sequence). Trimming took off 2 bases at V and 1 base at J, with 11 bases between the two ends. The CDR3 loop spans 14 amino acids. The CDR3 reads CAWSRVAVQETQYF. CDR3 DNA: TGTGCCTGGAGTCGGGTGGCTGTCCAAGAGACCCAGTACTTC. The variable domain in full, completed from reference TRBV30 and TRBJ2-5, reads SQTIHQWPATLVQPVGSPLSLECTVEGTSNPNLYWYRQAAGRGLQLLFYSVGIGQISSEVPQNLSASRPQDRQFILSSKKLLLSDSGFYLCAWSRVAVQETQYFGPGTRLLVL.

The CDR3 spells CSVELTGVGTF. For the CDR3, the DNA is TGCAGCGTTGAGCTTACAGGGGTGGGAACCTTC. The chain uses TRBV29-1 and TRBJ1-2, with 7 bases lining up with TRBD1. Germline CDR1 SQVTM, CDR2 ANQGSEA. This CDR3 is built from 11 residues. Trimming removed 3 bases from V and 14 bases from J; junction bases left unmatched: 9.

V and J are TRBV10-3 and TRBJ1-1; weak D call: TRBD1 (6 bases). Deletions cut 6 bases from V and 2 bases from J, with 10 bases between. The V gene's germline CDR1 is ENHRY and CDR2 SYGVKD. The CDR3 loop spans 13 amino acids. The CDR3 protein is CAISLDSNTEAFF. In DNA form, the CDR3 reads TGTGCCATCAGCCTGGACAGTAACACTGAAGCTTTCTTT.

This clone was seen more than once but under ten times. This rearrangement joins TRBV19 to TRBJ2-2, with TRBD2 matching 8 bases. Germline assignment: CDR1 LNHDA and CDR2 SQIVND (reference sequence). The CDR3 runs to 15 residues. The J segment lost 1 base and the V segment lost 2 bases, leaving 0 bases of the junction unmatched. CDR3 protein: CASSILAGNTGELFF. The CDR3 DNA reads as TGTGCCAGTAGTATACTAGCGGGGAACACCGGGGAGCTGTTTTTT.

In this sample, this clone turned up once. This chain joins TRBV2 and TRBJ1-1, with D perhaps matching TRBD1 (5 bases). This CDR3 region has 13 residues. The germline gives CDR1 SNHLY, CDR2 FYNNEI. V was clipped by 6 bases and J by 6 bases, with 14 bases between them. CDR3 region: CASRDIWRSEAFF. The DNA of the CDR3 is TGTGCCAGCAGGGACATATGGAGGTCTGAAGCTTTCTTT.

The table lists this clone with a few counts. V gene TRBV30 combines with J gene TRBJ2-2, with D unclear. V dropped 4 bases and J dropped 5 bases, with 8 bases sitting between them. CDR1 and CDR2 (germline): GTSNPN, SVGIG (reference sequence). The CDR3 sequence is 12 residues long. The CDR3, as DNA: TGTGCCTGGAAGTGGGGAACCGGGGAGCTGTTTTTT. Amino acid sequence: CAWKWGTGELFF. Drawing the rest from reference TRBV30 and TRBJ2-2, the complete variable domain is SQTIHQWPATLVQPVGSPLSLECTVEGTSNPNLYWYRQAAGRGLQLLFYSVGIGQISSEVPQNLSASRPQDRQFILSSKKLLLSDSGFYLCAWKWGTGELFFGEGSRLTVL.

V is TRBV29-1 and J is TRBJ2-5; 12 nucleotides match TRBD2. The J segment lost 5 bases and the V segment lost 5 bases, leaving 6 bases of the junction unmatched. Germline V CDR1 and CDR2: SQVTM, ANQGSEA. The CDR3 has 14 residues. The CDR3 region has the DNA TGCAGCGTTCGTGGACTAGCGGGGCTTGAGACCCAGTACTTC. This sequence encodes CSVRGLAGLETQYF. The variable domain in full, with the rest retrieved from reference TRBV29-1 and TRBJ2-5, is SAVISQKPSRDICQRGTSLTIQCQVDSQVTMMFWYRQQPGQSLTLIATANQGSEATYESGFVIDKFPISRPNLTFSTLTVSNMSPEDSSIYLCSVRGLAGLETQYFGPGTRLLVL.

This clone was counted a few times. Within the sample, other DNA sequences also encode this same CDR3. CDR3 nucleotide sequence: TGCAGCGTTGCCCTGAGGGGCACAGATACGCAGTATTTT. Its translation is CSVALRGTDTQYF. The chain recombines TRBV29-1 with TRBJ2-3; TRBD2 is a possible D gene (5 bases). CDR1 and CDR2 (germline): SQVTM, ANQGSEA. V lost 4 bases and J 1 base, leaving 9 bases between the germline ends. The CDR3 has 13 amino acids.

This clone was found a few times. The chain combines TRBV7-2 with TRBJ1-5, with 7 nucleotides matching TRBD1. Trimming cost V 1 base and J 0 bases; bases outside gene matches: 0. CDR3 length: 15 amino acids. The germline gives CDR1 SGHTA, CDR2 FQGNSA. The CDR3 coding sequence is TGTGCCAGCAGCTTAGACAGGGGTAGCAATCAGCCCCAGCATTTT. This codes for CASSLDRGSNQPQHF.

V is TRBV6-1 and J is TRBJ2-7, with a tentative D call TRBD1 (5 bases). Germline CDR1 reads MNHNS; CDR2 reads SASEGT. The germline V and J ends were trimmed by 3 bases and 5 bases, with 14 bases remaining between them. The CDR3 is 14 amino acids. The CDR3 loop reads CASSDPGKGNEQYF. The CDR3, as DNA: TGTGCCAGCAGTGACCCAGGGAAGGGGAACGAGCAGTACTTC.

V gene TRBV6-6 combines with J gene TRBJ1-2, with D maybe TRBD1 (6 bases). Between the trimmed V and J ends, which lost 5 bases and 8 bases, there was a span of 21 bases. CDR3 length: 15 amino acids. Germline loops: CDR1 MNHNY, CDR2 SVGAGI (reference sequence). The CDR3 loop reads CASSGQTAGARGYTF. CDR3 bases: TGTGCCAGCAGTGGCCAGACGGCAGGGGCGAGGGGCTACACCTTC.

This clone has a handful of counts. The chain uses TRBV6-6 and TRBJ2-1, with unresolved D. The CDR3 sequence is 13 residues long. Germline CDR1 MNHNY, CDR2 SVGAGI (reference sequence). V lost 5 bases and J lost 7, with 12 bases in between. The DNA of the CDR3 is TGTGCCAGCAGTAACACCGAGTGGAATGAGCAGTTCTTC. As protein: CASSNTEWNEQFF.

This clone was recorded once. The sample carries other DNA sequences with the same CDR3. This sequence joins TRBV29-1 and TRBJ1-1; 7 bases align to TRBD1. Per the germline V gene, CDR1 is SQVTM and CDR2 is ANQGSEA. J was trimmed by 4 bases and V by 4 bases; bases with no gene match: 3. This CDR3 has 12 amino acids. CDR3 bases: TGCAGCGTTGGACAGGGAGGCACTGAAGCTTTCTTT. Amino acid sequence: CSVGQGGTEAFF.

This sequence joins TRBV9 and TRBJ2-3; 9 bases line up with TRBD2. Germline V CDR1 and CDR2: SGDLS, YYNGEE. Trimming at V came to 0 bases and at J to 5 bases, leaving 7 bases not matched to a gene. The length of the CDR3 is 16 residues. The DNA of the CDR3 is TGTGCCAGCAGCGTAGCCAGCGGGGGGCAGATAGATACGCAGTATTTT. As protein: CASSVASGGQIDTQYF.

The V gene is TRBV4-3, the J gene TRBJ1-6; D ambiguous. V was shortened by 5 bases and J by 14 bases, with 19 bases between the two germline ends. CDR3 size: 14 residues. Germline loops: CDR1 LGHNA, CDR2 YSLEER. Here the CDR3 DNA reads TGCGCCAGCAGCTTGGGCAGGTCCGAGGGAGCCCTCCACTTT. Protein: CASSLGRSEGALHF.

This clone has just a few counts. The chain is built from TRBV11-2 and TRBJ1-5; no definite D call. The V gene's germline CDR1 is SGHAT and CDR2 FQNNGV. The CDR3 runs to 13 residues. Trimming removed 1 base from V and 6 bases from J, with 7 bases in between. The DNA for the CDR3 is TGTGCCAGCAGCTTAGCTCCCTCTCAGCCCCAGCATTTT. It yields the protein CASSLAPSQPQHF. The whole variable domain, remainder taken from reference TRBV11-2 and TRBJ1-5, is EAGVAQSPRYKIIEKRQSVAFWCNPISGHATLYWYQQILGQGPKLLIQFQNNGVVDDSQLPKDRFSAERLKGVDSTLKIQPAKLEDSAVYLCASSLAPSQPQHFGDGTRLSIL.